This TCR beta chain came from a study of PD-L1 blockade in urothelial cancer. Sample time point: pretreatment peripheral blood. V lost 5 bases to trimming and J lost 7 bases; unmatched junction nucleotides: 11. Germline CDR1 SEHNR, CDR2 FQNEAQ (reference sequence). The length of the CDR3 is 16 residues. PCRs each included synthetic TCR analog templates spiked in. TCRdb keeps only in-frame clones here, not all; method: immunoSEQ multiplex PCR. The sample contains tens of thousands of clones, 90% of which appear only once. V gene TRBV7-9 combines with J gene TRBJ2-2, with 9 positions matching TRBD1. This TCR derives from a man aged 60 to 75 with urothelial cancer. Sequencing used PBMCs, obtained around atezolizumab (anti-PD-L1) treatment. This CDR3 reads CASSAGGQGFNGELFF. CDR3 in DNA: TGTGCCAGCAGCGCAGGGGGACAGGGTTTTAACGGGGAGCTGTTTTTT.